This T cell receptor beta chain was identified during a study of monozygotic twins with inflammatory bowel disease. Following a re-call of the 5' RACE reads, TCRdb has one entry per CDR3 protein and lacks DNA. Recorded here are 200,000 to 250,000 distinct CDR3 sequences; the top ten clones represent around 7.6%. This receptor was obtained from a human donor with ulcerative colitis or Crohn's disease, or a healthy co-twin of an affected twin (not recorded which). The material sequenced was blood.

The CDR3 sequence is CASSSASGSNEQFF. The chain links TRBV6-5 to TRBJ2-1; there is no DNA to check the TCRdb D call of TRBD2. The CDR3 totals 14 residues. Germline V lookup: CDR1 MNHEY, CDR2 SVGAGI.